Reported below is one TCR beta chain. Its cognate antigen has yet to be identified. Base quality data are lacking; no much larger clone is found one base away. Taken from the germline V gene, the CDR1 and CDR2 loops are SGHVS and FNYEAQ. The CDR3 starts with the cysteine, ends with the phenylalanine, and has 16 residues. Only the CDR3 part of the read is kept: 48 bases, read in frame from the first base. V lost 5 bases and J lost 4 bases, and the count of bases not matched to a germline gene is 11. This sample stems from a study of cytomegalovirus exposure and HLA in healthy donors listed by TCRdb under 2017. Study-wide context: According to an earlier analysis of 587 of the donors, about 179 million T cells yielded approximately 120 million unique TCR beta sequences and about 300 Gb of sequence data. Roughly 300 gigabases of sequencing data and tens of millions of unique TCR sequences made up an early release that covered about 640 HLA-typed donors. Of the approximately 400 genotyped donors, roughly 80% were placed in the genetic ancestry cluster associated with self-reported Caucasian donors. The study aimed to test whether cataloging public T cell receptors could reveal signatures of past pathogen exposure. The study profiled the T cell repertoires of more than 500 subjects by immunosequencing and related them to cytomegalovirus serostatus. In addition to the first cohort of approximately 670 subjects, a separate validation cohort of 120 different subjects was used. To predict cytomegalovirus infection status, the study combined high-throughput TCR immunosequencing, statistical association of individual TCRs with disease status, and machine learning. To study patterns of TCR occurrence, a later analysis re-analyzed previously published TCR beta repertoires from around 660 donors and added high-resolution HLA genotyping. In the later analysis, no new phenotypic data were used to find candidate immune exposures; instead, reliance was placed on TCR beta sequences and their occurrence across donors. To decide whether each TCR beta V gene segment behaved as functional or pseudogenic, an earlier analysis of some 600 of the donors relied on high-throughput TCR beta sequencing. Alongside the repertoire data, information on donor age, sex, ethnicity and CMV serostatus was compiled. A later genetic analysis took genome-wide SNP genotypes for about three fifths of the roughly 700 donors and used that subset as a discovery cohort. All discovery cohort repertoires had been generated using a single sequencing platform. Class I and class II HLA loci were covered by the typing at four-digit resolution. Typing coverage varied by locus: roughly 629-640 donors for A, B, C, DRB1 and DQB1; roughly 510 for DQA1; more than 600 for DPA1; roughly 470 for DPB1. Because of strong linkage in the cohort, roughly five DR-DQ haplotypes were treated as single units for association and clustering. On average, roughly 240,000 unique TCR beta nucleotide sequences were sequenced per donor among 300 to 500 genotyped donors of the cohort, with around 19% of those sequences being non-productive.

Overall results and qualifications from the work: In vitro tests confirmed that a few of the cytomegalovirus-associated TCR beta chains recognize cytomegalovirus antigens. Across donors, most TCR sequences were observed very rarely, whereas some public TCRs were present in many individuals. CMV serostatus was the only immune exposure information available for the cohort. Correlated functional status among segregating V segments might reflect linkage disequilibrium, but an unknown experimental factor could not be ruled out. In a later analysis, several top co-occurrence clusters were reported to appear linked to parvovirus B19, influenza, CMV and Epstein-Barr virus. Only TCR beta chains were sequenced in this cohort, and the absence of alpha or paired-chain data limited detectable features. HLA typing was unavailable for some donors at each locus, so association tests used only the typed subset. A further reported finding was that TCR beta sequences accurately predicted the HLA-A and HLA-B alleles for most subjects in the first cohort. A total of fewer than 200 TCR beta chains were listed by the study as associated with cytomegalovirus. At a false discovery rate of 0.05, a later analysis linked about 17,000 TCR beta sequences to specific HLA alleles. In a later analysis, most CMV-associated TCR beta chains were found to appear HLA-restricted, with HLA associations seemingly driven largely by CMV exposure. Assigning TCR associations to individual alleles was difficult when HLA alleles, especially DR and DQ, strongly co-occurred. According to a later analysis, TCR association rates differed among HLA loci, with DRB1 alleles showing the most associated TCRs and HLA-C alleles showing the fewest. A later genetic analysis associated a missense DCLRE1C variant with V-gene and J-gene trimming of TCR beta chains, and an independent cohort replicated the association. The presence/absence analyses assumed that sequencing depth was roughly uniform across donors, and that assumption may not be true. The classifier was reported to diagnose cytomegalovirus status with high specificity and sensitivity in both the original cohort and the validation cohort. Some IMGT-functional V segments, including TRBV6-2 and TRBV6-3, could not be distinguished by the 87-base-pair reads and were therefore excluded. A group of highly shared sequence variants was considered likely to be a technical artifact of the sequencing pipeline. In a later analysis, HLA-associated TCR beta chains were found to be more clonally expanded and to have lower generation probabilities than equally common non-associated chains. The authors suggested that the approach could potentially be extended to other disease states and immunological phenotypes. In a later genetic analysis, fewer N-insertions in productive TCRs were reported among donors in an Asian-associated ancestry cluster than the roughly 700-donor mean. The earlier analysis of around 600 of the donors excluded over 15 rarely observed V segments, including chromosome 9 orphons, because counts were too low. An earlier analysis of roughly 570 of the donors showed that most TCR beta V segments appeared in productive rearrangements either about 87% or about 30% of the time, which broadly matched IMGT annotations.

Libraries came from the immunoSEQ multiplex PCR assay. The multiplex PCR relied on a mix of 60 forward primers for TCR Vbeta segments and 13 reverse primers for TCR Jbeta segments. The CDR3 region of rearranged TCR beta genes was amplified from genomic DNA by a multiplex PCR assay. Amplified TCR beta libraries were sequenced as 87-base-pair reads on the Illumina HiSeq System. The paper's data handling went like this. In a later analysis, 80 million or so unique TCR beta chains were counted across the roughly 610 repertoires, and about 10 million of these chains were shared by at least two donors. To remove PCR and sequencing errors, raw reads were error-corrected and collapsed into unique sequences using a nearest-neighbor algorithm that merged closely related sequences. CDR3 sequences were aligned to IMGT reference sequences to assign V, D and J gene segments. For a sequence to be retained, a match of at least six nucleotides was required to both a V gene segment and a J gene segment. Rearrangements were called productive when the CDR3 lacked stop codons and stayed in frame with V and J; all others were non-productive. CDR3 was defined by IMGT convention, running from the second conserved V-encoded cysteine to the conserved J-encoded phenylalanine. In an earlier analysis of around 600 of the donors, sequences lacking an unambiguous match to a single V gene segment were excluded. An earlier analysis of a few hundred of the donors called V segments functional above 56.7% productive rearrangements and segregating when the between-donor standard deviation exceeded 5%. To diagnose cytomegalovirus status from the catalog of TCR beta chain sequences, a statistical classification framework was built. In a later analysis, V and J genes were assigned by comparing TCR nucleotide sequences against IMGT/GENE-DB human TR gene sequences. The TCRdist pipeline was used in a later analysis to assign CDR3 sequences and most-parsimonious VDJ recombination scenarios. In a later analysis, each TCR beta chain was defined by its CDR3 amino acid sequence together with its V-gene family, and reads lacking a unique V-gene family were excluded. A later analysis removed nearly 600 highly shared, low-generation-probability nucleotide sequences to deal with suspected cross-contamination and a sequencing artifact. In a later analysis, a clonal expansion index was calculated for each public chain from normalized within-repertoire ranks of inferred template counts. A later analysis computed generation probabilities with a VDJ recombination model fitted to out-of-frame rearrangements, and checked the results against IGoR. Hypergeometric tests were used in a later analysis to score TCR-TCR, TCR-HLA and TCR-CMV co-occurrence, with a repertoire-size bias correction applied to the TCR pairs. A later analysis estimated false discovery rates by permuting HLA or CMV assignments 20 times. In a later analysis, co-occurring TCRs were grouped with DBSCAN, and TCRdist sequence similarity was added when clustering was performed within HLA-allele-positive subsets. Co-occurrence clustering excluded repertoires with fewer than 30,000 or more than 120,000 public chains, plus five with anomalous nucleotide sharing. The table was pulled from immuneACCESS by TCRdb, which kept in-frame rearrangements only. Such tables lose some clones; where checked, under half of the loss comes from unresolved V genes, and the rest has no known cause. V and J calls plus clone size are reproduced from that table; the DNA served to infer D and trimming. In all, the sample holds roughly 120,000 clones, and roughly four fifths of those were seen once. The ten biggest clones cover 1.5% to 2% of the sample.

The cohort was made up of under 800 healthy bone marrow donors. Cohort members were all nominally healthy when sampled, although unrecorded immune exposures were likely present. The donor was CMV seronegative and was included in the group of a few hundred seronegative cohort members. A peripheral blood sample was provided by each donor, and peripheral blood mononuclear cells were used for TCR beta sequencing. The Qiagen DNeasy Blood Extraction Kit was used to extract genomic DNA from the blood cell samples. The specimen was PBMCs. The rearrangement combines TRBV7-6 with TRBJ2-5; 9 junctional bases match TRBD2. This receptor was identified in a man between 40 and 49 years old in good health and CMV-seronegative. The sequenced DNA is TGTGCCAGCAGCCTCAATAGCGGGAGAATTAGAGAGACCCAGTACTTC. It codes for CASSLNSGRIRETQYF.